This T cell receptor beta chain is from a study of T cell responses to AZD1222 COVID-19 vaccine. A remark on this clone: Its antigen is undetermined.

Produced via immunoSEQ multiplex PCR; TCRdb's table is partial and in-frame only. The sample has about 120,000 clones, 93% seen once. Germline V gene sequence: CDR1 GTSNPN, CDR2 SVGIG (reference sequence). This CDR3 comprises 17 residues. Trimming took 0 bases from V and 3 from J, leaving 18 bases between them. Study observations and caveats: With dominance at 160-218 and 743-854, vaccine-associated CD4 TCRs spanned spike. Seropositive status at baseline applied to only a handful of AZD1222 recipients.

The chain uses TRBV30 and TRBJ1-3; TRBD1 is a possible D gene (6 bases). The source was peripheral blood, collected on day 0 of AZD1222 vaccination. This receptor was obtained from an adult in good health. CDR3 coding DNA: TGTGCCTGGAGTGTAAAAATTCCAGGGGAGTTTGGAAACACCATATATTTT. This sequence encodes CAWSVKIPGEFGNTIYF.